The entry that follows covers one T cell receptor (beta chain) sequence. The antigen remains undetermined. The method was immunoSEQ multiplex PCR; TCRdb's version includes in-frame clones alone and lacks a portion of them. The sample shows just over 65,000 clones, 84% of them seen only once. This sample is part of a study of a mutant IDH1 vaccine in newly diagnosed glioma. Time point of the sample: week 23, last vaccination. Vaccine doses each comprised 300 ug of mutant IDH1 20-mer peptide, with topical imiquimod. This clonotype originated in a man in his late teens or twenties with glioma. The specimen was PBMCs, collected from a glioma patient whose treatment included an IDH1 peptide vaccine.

The CDR3 is CASSQRNREANYGYTF. CDR3 nucleotide sequence: TGTGCCAGCAGCCAACGGAACAGGGAAGCTAACTATGGCTACACCTTC. The chain uses TRBV4-2 and TRBJ1-2, with D perhaps matching TRBD1 (6 bases). Trimming cost V 2 bases and J 0 bases, with 13 bases left between them. CDR1 LGHNA and CDR2 YNFKEQ come from the germline V gene. The CDR3 has 16 amino acids.